The entry that follows covers one T cell receptor (beta chain) sequence. Per the germline V gene, CDR1 is SNHLY and CDR2 is FYNNEI. The CDR3 is made up of 15 amino acids. Trimming cost V 11 bases and J 0 bases; bases outside gene matches: 8. This record comes from a study of patients and donors after allogeneic stem cell transplantation. TCRdb reanalysed the RT-PCR reads using MiXCR and keeps one entry per CDR3 protein. This repertoire shows over 130,000 distinct CDR3 sequences, approximately 40% found once; its top ten account for around 50%. Sample: blood, either unsorted or a sorted T cell fraction (not recorded which). The V and J genes are TRBV2 and TRBJ1-3, with 9 bases identical to TRBD1. This clonotype was sampled from a human donor who was either an allogeneic HSCT recipient or a stem cell or donor lymphocyte infusion donor (not recorded which). It is not recorded whose cells these are; they may come from a transplant donor. The CDR3 DNA reads as TGTGCCGGACAGGGGCGAATCGACTCTGGAAACACCATATATTTT. It codes for CAGQGRIDSGNTIYF. Combining the CDR3 with reference TRBV2 and TRBJ1-3 gives the whole variable domain EPEVTQTPSHQVTQMGQEVILRCVPISNHLYFYWYRQILGQKVEFLVSFYNNEISEKSEIFDDQFSVERPDGSNFTLKIRSTKLEDSAMYFCAGQGRIDSGNTIYFGEGSWLTVV.